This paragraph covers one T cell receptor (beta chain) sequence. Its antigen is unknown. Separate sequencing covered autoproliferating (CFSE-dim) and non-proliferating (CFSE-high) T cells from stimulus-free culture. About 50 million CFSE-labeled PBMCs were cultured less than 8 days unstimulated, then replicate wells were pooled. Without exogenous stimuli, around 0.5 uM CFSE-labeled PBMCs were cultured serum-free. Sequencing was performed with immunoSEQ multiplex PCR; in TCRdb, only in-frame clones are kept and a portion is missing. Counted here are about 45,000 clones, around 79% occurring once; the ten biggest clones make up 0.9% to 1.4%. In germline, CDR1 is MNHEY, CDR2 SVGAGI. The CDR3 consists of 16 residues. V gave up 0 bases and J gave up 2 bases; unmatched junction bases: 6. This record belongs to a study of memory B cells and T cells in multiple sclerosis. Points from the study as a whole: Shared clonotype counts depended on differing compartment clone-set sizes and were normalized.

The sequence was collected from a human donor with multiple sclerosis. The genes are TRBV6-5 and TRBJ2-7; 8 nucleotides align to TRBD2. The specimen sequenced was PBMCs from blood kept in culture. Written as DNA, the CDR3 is TGTGCCAGCAGTTACTCGAATCAAGCGGGGGCCTACGAGCAGTACTTC. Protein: CASSYSNQAGAYEQYF.